What follows are 22 T cell receptor beta chains derived from one specimen sequenced in a study of T cell changes during pregnancy in multiple sclerosis. Measured with immunoSEQ multiplex PCR; TCRdb has only the in-frame clones, and not every one. The sample lists 35,000 to 50,000 clones; around 89% were seen once. This specimen was CD4+ T cells from peripheral blood mononuclear cells, taken in the second trimester of pregnancy. These receptor sequences come from a female donor with multiple sclerosis, enrolled in a pregnancy study.

This clone was recorded a few times. The rearrangement links TRBV5-1 to TRBJ2-3; 8 bases are shared with TRBD2. V dropped 3 bases and J dropped 6; count of bases not matched to a gene: 6. CDR1 and CDR2 (germline): SGHRS, YFSETQ. The CDR3 spans 14 residues. CDR3 region: CASSSGGTTDTQYF. CDR3 coding DNA: TGCGCCAGCAGCTCGGGGGGGACTACCGATACGCAGTATTTT.

The CDR3 region has the DNA TGTGCCAGCAGCCCCGGGACAGGGGGTTTACGTGAGCAGTTCTTC. This sequence encodes CASSPGTGGLREQFF. The gene calls are TRBV6-5 and TRBJ2-1, with 11 bases identical to TRBD1. J was trimmed by 9 bases and V by 6 bases; bases with no gene match: 10. Germline CDR1 and CDR2: MNHEY and SVGAGI. CDR3 length: 15 amino acids.

This clone was counted between two and nine times. The genes are TRBV18 and TRBJ2-1; D perhaps matches TRBD1 (6 bases). The CDR3 has 13 residues. Between the trimmed V and J ends, which lost 5 bases and 7 bases, there was a span of 12 bases. Germline V CDR1 and CDR2: KGHSH, LQKENI. CDR3 region: CASSRDTINEQFF. CDR3 DNA sequence: TGTGCCAGCTCAAGGGACACCATAAATGAGCAGTTCTTC. Together with reference TRBV18 and TRBJ2-1, the CDR3 gives the full variable domain: NAGVMQNPRHLVRRRGQEARLRCSPMKGHSHVYWYRQLPEEGLKFMVYLQKENIIDESGMPKERFSAEFPKEGPSILRIQQVVRGDSAAYFCASSRDTINEQFFGPGTRLTVL.

The rearrangement joins TRBV6-4 to TRBJ1-2, with D possibly being TRBD1 (5 bases). The germline gives CDR1 MRHNA, CDR2 SNTAGT. Trimming removed 4 bases at V and 4 bases at J, with 10 bases between. This CDR3 region has 13 residues. The chain's CDR3 is CASSVKGSYGYTF. In DNA form, the CDR3 reads TGTGCCAGCAGTGTAAAGGGGTCCTATGGCTACACCTTC.

V is TRBV7-2 and J is TRBJ2-3; D not certain. CDR1 and CDR2 (germline): SGHTA, FQGNSA. The CDR3 extends over 14 amino acids. V lost 4 bases to trimming and J lost 5 bases, with 13 bases between them. Here the CDR3 reads CASSSLTRVDTQYF. CDR3 bases: TGTGCCAGCAGCTCGCTCACCCGGGTAGATACGCAGTATTTT.

The chain combines TRBV5-4 with TRBJ2-1; TRBD1 matches 9 bases. The CDR3 runs 16 residues. CDR1 and CDR2 from the germline V gene are SGHNT and YYREEE (reference sequence). V shed 4 bases, J shed 4 bases, and the junction held 9 bases outside the gene matches. The CDR3 reads CASSRFSGTGYNEQFF. In DNA form, the CDR3 reads TGTGCCAGCAGCCGATTTTCCGGGACAGGGTACAATGAGCAGTTCTTC.

V and J are TRBV9 and TRBJ2-1; D perhaps matches TRBD2 (6 bases). The CDR3 runs to 14 residues. Trimming removed 4 bases from V and 4 bases from J, with 12 bases in between. Germline CDR1 reads SGDLS; CDR2 reads YYNGEE. The CDR3 nucleotides read TGTGCCAGCAGCCCGCTTGGACTATACAATGAGCAGTTCTTC. This codes for CASSPLGLYNEQFF.

The chain recombines TRBV28 with TRBJ1-1; unclear D gene. The CDR3 consists of 13 residues. V lost 5 bases, J lost 8 bases, and 15 bases lay in between. The germline V gene encodes CDR1 MDHEN and CDR2 SYDVKM. CDR3 loop: CASSPGSMGEAFF. DNA for the CDR3: TGTGCCAGCAGTCCAGGTTCCATGGGCGAAGCTTTCTTT.

V gene TRBV9 combines with J gene TRBJ1-1; 10 positions match TRBD1. This CDR3 has 17 residues. Germline lookup yields CDR1 SGDLS and CDR2 YYNGEE. The ends lost 6 bases at V and 0 bases at J; junction bases unmatched: 11. The CDR3 DNA is TGTGCCAGCACCTCCGGGACAGGGGCGAAGATGAACACTGAAGCTTTCTTT. This gives the protein CASTSGTGAKMNTEAFF.

The chain combines TRBV6-5 with TRBJ2-7, with 7 bases fitting TRBD1. The V gene's germline CDR1 is MNHEY and CDR2 SVGAGI. The V segment lost 6 bases and the J segment 4 bases; nucleotides outside the gene matches: 6. The CDR3 is 13 amino acids. CDR3 in amino acids: CASSDRVRYEQYF. As DNA, the CDR3 is TGTGCCAGCAGCGACAGGGTACGGTACGAGCAGTACTTC.

The V call is TRBV10-3, the J call TRBJ2-1, with 14 bases lining up with TRBD2. CDR1 is ENHRY and CDR2 is SYGVKD in the germline V gene. The CDR3 totals 13 residues. J lost 15 bases, V lost 7 bases, and 8 bases had no gene match. DNA for the CDR3: TGTGCCATCACCCGGACTAGCGGGGGGAATTGGTTCTTC. The encoded protein is CAITRTSGGNWFF.

This chain links TRBV29-1 with TRBJ2-2; 8 bases align to TRBD2. The CDR3 loop spans 14 amino acids. The J segment lost 8 bases and the V segment lost 6 bases, leaving 11 bases of the junction unmatched. Germline values: CDR1 SQVTM, CDR2 ANQGSEA. In nucleotides, the CDR3 is TGCAGCGTACCGACCGGGACTAGAAAGGGGGAGCTGTTTTTT. This translates into CSVPTGTRKGELFF.

V usage is TRBV18 and J usage is TRBJ2-7, with D maybe TRBD1 (6 bases). Deletions cut 6 bases from V and 0 bases from J, with 21 bases between. CDR1 and CDR2 (germline): KGHSH, LQKENI. There are 17 residues in the CDR3. The DNA for the CDR3 is TGTGCCAGCTCCCCCACAGGGCCCCAAAGGAGCTCCTACGAGCAGTACTTC. It translates to CASSPTGPQRSSYEQYF. The variable domain in full, completed from reference TRBV18 and TRBJ2-7, reads NAGVMQNPRHLVRRRGQEARLRCSPMKGHSHVYWYRQLPEEGLKFMVYLQKENIIDESGMPKERFSAEFPKEGPSILRIQQVVRGDSAAYFCASSPTGPQRSSYEQYFGPGTRLTVT.

This clone was recorded a few times. This chain joins TRBV2 and TRBJ1-2, with unresolved D. Trimming removed 6 bases at V and 3 bases at J, with 11 bases between. Germline V lookup: CDR1 SNHLY, CDR2 FYNNEI. CDR3 length: 13 amino acids. CDR3 in DNA: TGTGCCAGCAGCTTAAAACGGGACTATGGCTACACCTTC. The encoded protein is CASSLKRDYGYTF.

The chain carries TRBV19 and TRBJ2-7; no firm D call. Trimming left V 1 base short and J 2 bases short, with 12 bases between. The CDR3 has 15 residues. Germline values: CDR1 LNHDA, CDR2 SQIVND (reference sequence). CDR3 protein: CASSIGGGGTYEQYF. As DNA, the CDR3 is TGTGCCAGTAGTATAGGAGGCGGCGGAACCTACGAGCAGTACTTC.

A remark on this clone: This CDR3 is also generated by other DNA sequences in the sample. The genes are TRBV5-1 and TRBJ1-2; unclear D gene. Deletions cut 0 bases from V and 3 bases from J, with 9 bases between. Germline CDR1 reads SGHRS; CDR2 reads YFSETQ. This CDR3 is built from 14 residues. CDR3 DNA: TGCGCCAGCAGCTTGGGGGCAGGCGACTATGGCTACACCTTC. Translation gives CASSLGAGDYGYTF.

The genes are TRBV6-6 and TRBJ1-2; 8 positions match TRBD1. Germline CDR1 reads MNHNY; CDR2 reads SVGAGI (reference sequence). The CDR3 totals 14 residues. V dropped 7 bases and J dropped 8; count of bases not matched to a gene: 12. The CDR3 bases are TGTGCCAGCATACGCCAAGACAGGGGAAAGGGCTACACCTTC. Protein sequence: CASIRQDRGKGYTF.

The chain employs TRBV7-9 and TRBJ2-7, with D perhaps TRBD2 (6 bases). The CDR3 has 13 residues. Between the trimmed V and J ends, which lost 5 bases and 9 bases, there was a span of 17 bases. Germline-derived CDR1 and CDR2 are SEHNR and FQNEAQ (reference sequence). The CDR3 region is CASSPPGGLVQYF. For the CDR3, the DNA is TGTGCCAGCAGCCCTCCCGGGGGTTTAGTGCAGTACTTC.

This clone is a singleton in its sample. The junction shows a germline mismatch at one end, possibly a read error. The chain recombines TRBV7-7 with TRBJ2-5, with TRBD2 identical over 7 bases. The CDR3 has 19 residues. The germline gives CDR1 SSHAT, CDR2 FNYEAQ (reference sequence). CDR3 residues: CASSLKYGGKGIARETQYF. The CDR3 DNA sequence: TGTGCTAGCAGCTTAAAGTACGGGGGGAAAGGTATAGCGAGAGAGACCCAGTACTTC.

The rearrangement uses TRBV7-2 and TRBJ2-7; D possibly corresponds to TRBD2 (5 bases). This CDR3 contains 13 residues. Looked up from germline, CDR1 is SGHTA and CDR2 is FQGNSA. With 5 bases removed from V and 7 bases from J, the gap between germline ends came to 15 bases. This CDR3 reads CASSLGRVREQYF. DNA of the CDR3: TGTGCCAGCAGCCTCGGGCGGGTACGAGAGCAGTACTTC. The variable domain in full, completed from reference TRBV7-2 and TRBJ2-7, reads GAGVSQSPSNKVTEKGKDVELRCDPISGHTALYWYRQSLGQGLEFLIYFQGNSAPDKSGLPSDRFSAERTGGSVSTLTIQRTQQEDSAVYLCASSLGRVREQYFGPGTRLTVT.

This chain joins TRBV6-6 and TRBJ1-4; weak D call: TRBD1 (6 bases). Germline V gene sequence: CDR1 MNHNY, CDR2 SVGAGI (reference sequence). The CDR3 spans 13 residues. V was pared by 0 bases and J by 14 bases, with 13 bases between. The chain's CDR3 is CASSYSGQNGLFF. The CDR3 coding sequence is TGTGCCAGCAGTTACTCTGGACAGAACGGGCTGTTTTTT.

The chain recombines TRBV19 with TRBJ1-5, with D perhaps matching TRBD1 (5 bases). CDR1 LNHDA and CDR2 SQIVND come from the germline V gene (reference sequence). This CDR3 is 15 amino acids long. Trimming took off 7 bases at V and 0 bases at J, with 13 bases between the two ends. In nucleotides, the CDR3 is TGTGCCAGTACCAGGGAAGTAAATAGCAATCAGCCCCAGCATTTT. It encodes CASTREVNSNQPQHF.